This T cell receptor (beta chain) is from a study of shared clonotypes between healthy human individuals. Study details: Two female and three male donors aged 18 to 49 were enrolled.

Naive CD8 isolation took CD45RO-negative cells positively selected for CCR7 and excluded terminally differentiated effector memory CD45RA+ cells. Study results and limitations: A limitation of the genetic and exposure-history diversity represented arose from few donors. The study found lower generation probabilities in non-shared clonotypes than in those shared by all four donors.

DNA at around 190 ng, tens of thousands of T cell genomes, went into sorted-subset replicate PCRs. Measured with immunoSEQ multiplex PCR; TCRdb has only the in-frame clones, and not every one. The sample includes more than 550,000 clones, under 95% of them seen just once. Notes on this clone: What it binds is not known.

This TCR was sampled from a man aged 30-40 years in good health. The specimen was naive CD8+ T cells sorted from blood.

The CDR3 sequence is CASSQDWTQEVPEAFF. CDR3 in DNA: TGCGCCAGCAGCCAAGATTGGACCCAAGAGGTACCTGAAGCTTTCTTT. This chain uses TRBV4-3 with TRBJ1-1; D gene ambiguous. The CDR3 extends over 16 amino acids. The germline gives CDR1 LGHNA, CDR2 YSLEER. Trimming shortened V by 0 bases and J by 6 bases, and 17 bases separated the two germline ends.